The 15 T cell receptor beta chains given below trace back to one sample, sequenced in a study of cytomegalovirus exposure and HLA in healthy donors (TCRdb year 2017). Libraries were built with the immunoSEQ multiplex PCR assay. Not all clones reach the TCRdb copy of this immuneACCESS table, which keeps in-frame sequences only. Checked studies attribute under half of the gap to unresolved V genes and leave the rest unexplained. The sample table records around 130,000 clones; about 85% of these occur just once. The ten largest clones add up to under 2.5% of the sample. Sequencing was performed on PBMCs. These TCRs come from a woman aged 25 to 39 in good health and CMV-seronegative.

The chain uses TRBV10-2 and TRBJ2-1; 9 nucleotides match TRBD1. The germline V gene has CDR1 WSHSY and CDR2 SAAADI. V shed 1 base and J 6 bases; nucleotides not matched to a gene: 4. The CDR3 spans 15 residues. The CDR3 DNA follows: TGCGCCAGCAGTGAGTTCTGGACAGGGGCCAATGAGCAGTTCTTC. This sequence encodes CASSEFWTGANEQFF.

The genes are TRBV7-2 and TRBJ2-7, with D perhaps TRBD1 (6 bases). Germline V gene sequence: CDR1 SGHTA, CDR2 FQGNSA. V lost 1 base and J 4 bases, leaving 11 bases between the germline ends. The CDR3 spans 14 residues. The CDR3 bases are TGTGCCAGCAGCTTAGGCAGGGGAAGTTACGAGCAGTACTTC. The encoded protein is CASSLGRGSYEQYF.

This clone came up a few times. The chain links TRBV25-1 to TRBJ1-1; possibly TRBD1 for D (5 bases). The V gene lost 6 bases and the J gene lost 3 bases, with 14 bases spanning the gap. Looked up from germline, CDR1 is MGHDK and CDR2 is SYGVNS. The CDR3 is 14 amino acids. The CDR3 DNA is TGTGCCAGCAGAGACTCGGGGGAATACACTGAAGCTTTCTTT. The encoded protein is CASRDSGEYTEAFF.

J is TRBJ2-3 and V is TRBV5-4, with 10 bases that match TRBD2. The CDR3 contains 15 residues. After removal of 4 bases from V and 2 bases from J, the junction contained 4 bases not matched to a gene. Per germline, CDR1 SGHNT and CDR2 YYREEE (reference sequence). The DNA of the CDR3 is TGTGCCAGCAGCGCCGGACTAGCGGACACAGATACGCAGTATTTT. This sequence encodes CASSAGLADTDTQYF.

The chain joins TRBV2 to TRBJ2-2, with 14 nucleotides matching TRBD2. CDR3 size: 17 residues. V lost 7 bases and J lost 1; bases outside the gene matches: 5. Germline CDR1 is SNHLY and CDR2 is FYNNEI. The CDR3 nucleotides are TGTGCCAGCACCCTGACTAGCGGGGGGGTGAACACCGGGGAGCTGTTTTTT. Translation: CASTLTSGGVNTGELFF. Complete variable domain (other parts from reference TRBV2 and TRBJ2-2): EPEVTQTPSHQVTQMGQEVILRCVPISNHLYFYWYRQILGQKVEFLVSFYNNEISEKSEIFDDQFSVERPDGSNFTLKIRSTKLEDSAMYFCASTLTSGGVNTGELFFGEGSRLTVL.

The CDR3 nucleotides read TGTGCCAGCAGTGTACAGGTCACGAACTCCTACGAGCAGTACTTC. This translates into CASSVQVTNSYEQYF. The V and J genes are TRBV7-9 and TRBJ2-7; a possible D gene is TRBD1 (5 bases). With 6 bases removed from V and 0 bases from J, the gap between germline ends came to 15 bases. The CDR3 is 15 amino acids. Germline assignment: CDR1 SEHNR and CDR2 FQNEAQ (reference sequence).

J is TRBJ2-3 and V is TRBV5-1; TRBD1 might be the D (5 bases). CDR1 and CDR2 (germline): SGHRS, YFSETQ. The V gene lost 5 bases and the J gene lost 0 bases, with 10 bases spanning the gap. CDR3 length: 14 amino acids. Written as DNA, the CDR3 is TGCGCCAGCAGGGCAGGGTCTAGCACAGATACGCAGTATTTT. Its translation is CASRAGSSTDTQYF.

This chain connects TRBV11-2 to TRBJ2-1; 9 bases are a match to TRBD1. Germline V gives CDR1 SGHAT, CDR2 FQNNGV. This CDR3 contains 14 residues. The junction had 5 bases not matched to a gene; V was cut back by 4 bases and J by 7 bases. The CDR3 DNA reads TGTGCCAGCAGCTCCCGGACAGGGGAAAATGAGCAGTTCTTC. This sequence encodes CASSSRTGENEQFF.

This clone was counted a single time. The chain has TRBV7-3 and TRBJ2-3; maybe TRBD2 (5 bases). Trimming took 4 bases from V and 9 from J, leaving 11 bases between them. Looked up from germline, CDR1 is SGHTA and CDR2 is FQGTGA. The CDR3 consists of 12 residues. The CDR3 nucleotides read TGTGCCAGCAGCTCAATCTCGGGAACGCAGTATTTT. As protein: CASSSISGTQYF. Based on the CDR3 plus reference TRBV7-3 and TRBJ2-3, the full variable domain is GAGVSQTPSNKVTEKGKYVELRCDPISGHTALYWYRQSLGQGPEFLIYFQGTGAADDSGLPNDRFFAVRPEGSVSTLKIQRTERGDSAVYLCASSSISGTQYFGPGTRLTVL.

V gene TRBV6-6 combines with J gene TRBJ2-2, with TRBD2 matching 8 bases. Germline values: CDR1 MNHNY, CDR2 SVGAGI (reference sequence). CDR3 length: 14 amino acids. J lost 4 bases, V lost 5 bases, and 3 bases had no gene match. The CDR3 nucleotides are TGTGCCAGCAGTCTACTAGCGGCCACCGGGGAGCTGTTTTTT. Translating gives CASSLLAATGELFF.

This chain joins TRBV2 and TRBJ1-5, with 7 bases fitting TRBD1. The V gene end was trimmed by 8 bases and the J gene end by 7 bases; junction bases not matched to a gene: 14. This CDR3 has 15 residues. Germline lookup yields CDR1 SNHLY and CDR2 FYNNEI. CDR3 sequence (DNA): TGTGCCAGCGCGGGACAGTTCGGGGTTGGACAGCCCCAGCATTTT. It specifies CASAGQFGVGQPQHF.

The chain is built from TRBV4-3 and TRBJ2-7, with 10 bases matching TRBD2. The germline CDR1 and CDR2 sequences are LGHNA and YSLEER. There are 14 residues in the CDR3. Germline trimming cut 0 bases from V and 9 bases from J; bases unmatched to any gene: 5. DNA for the CDR3: TGCGCCAGCAGCCAAGATCAGCGGGGGGGGGTGCAGTACTTC. It is translated as CASSQDQRGGVQYF.

The sample holds one count of this clone. The rearrangement uses TRBV7-9 and TRBJ1-5; D not certain. The CDR3 totals 14 residues. Deletions cut 5 bases from V and 2 bases from J, with 10 bases between. The germline CDR1 and CDR2 sequences are SEHNR and FQNEAQ (reference sequence). CDR3 coding DNA: TGTGCCAGCAGCCGGAGCGTCGGCAATCAGCCCCAGCATTTT. It is translated as CASSRSVGNQPQHF.

This chain uses TRBV5-4 with TRBJ1-1; the D gene is possibly TRBD1 (6 bases). Germline V gene data show CDR1 as SGHNT and CDR2 as YYREEE (reference sequence). The CDR3 has 13 amino acids. V was cut by 2 bases and J by 6 bases, with 11 bases left in between. CDR3 residues: CASSFTGLAEAFF. As DNA, the CDR3 is TGTGCCAGCAGCTTCACAGGGCTTGCTGAAGCTTTCTTT.

The CDR3, as DNA: TGCGCCAGCAGCCAAGACGTCAGCGGGGCAGATACGCAGTATTTT. As protein: CASSQDVSGADTQYF. The chain links TRBV4-1 to TRBJ2-3; 7 bases align to TRBD2. Per germline, CDR1 MGHRA and CDR2 YSYEKL. J gave up 4 bases and V 0 bases, and 4 bases lay outside the gene matches. This CDR3 comprises 15 residues.